These 4 T cell receptor beta chains came from one sample sequenced in a study of blood T cell repertoires in COVID-19. Some clones are missing from TCRdb's copy, which holds only in-frame ones; the method was immunoSEQ multiplex PCR. In the table there are approximately 40,000 clones, about nine tenths of which are singletons. Sequencing input: peripheral blood. The receptors originated from a human donor in a cohort sampled during active COVID-19.

This chain links TRBV30 with TRBJ2-1; D may be TRBD2 (6 bases). The CDR3 is made up of 17 amino acids. Germline V gene sequence: CDR1 GTSNPN, CDR2 SVGIG (reference sequence). Trimming shortened V by 0 bases and J by 1 base, and 16 bases separated the two germline ends. The CDR3 DNA reads TGTGCCTGGAGTGTAAGCCCCCTCGCGGGATCCTACAATGAGCAGTTCTTC. Its protein product is CAWSVSPLAGSYNEQFF. The complete variable domain, with remaining parts taken from reference TRBV30 and TRBJ2-1, reads SQTIHQWPATLVQPVGSPLSLECTVEGTSNPNLYWYRQAAGRGLQLLFYSVGIGQISSEVPQNLSASRPQDRQFILSSKKLLLSDSGFYLCAWSVSPLAGSYNEQFFGPGTRLTVL.

The genes are TRBV30 and TRBJ2-7; D not resolved. Per the germline V gene, CDR1 is GTSNPN and CDR2 is SVGIG (reference sequence). The germline V and J ends were trimmed by 1 base and 0 bases, with 7 bases remaining between them. This CDR3 has 13 residues. CDR3 amino acids: CAWSGGSSYEQYF. DNA of the CDR3: TGTGCCTGGAGTGGAGGCTCCTCCTACGAGCAGTACTTC.

This chain uses TRBV29-1 with TRBJ2-6, with 9 bases lining up with TRBD1. V lost 1 base to trimming and J lost 1 base; unmatched junction nucleotides: 2. The CDR3 has 16 amino acids. Germline V gene lookup returns CDR1 SQVTM and CDR2 ANQGSEA. As DNA, the CDR3 is TGCAGCGTTGAAGGGACAGGGGATTCTGGGGCCAACGTCCTGACTTTC. Protein: CSVEGTGDSGANVLTF.

The rearrangement joins TRBV3-1 (or the pseudogene TRBV3-2) to TRBJ2-3, with D possibly matching TRBD2 (6 bases). The CDR3 runs 23 residues. Looked up from germline, CDR1 is LGHDT and CDR2 is YNNKEL (reference sequence). V lost 0 bases and J 5 bases, leaving 36 bases between the germline ends. The CDR3 sequence: CASSQESGDPAPSRRAAKDTQYF. DNA for the CDR3: TGTGCCAGCAGCCAAGAATCGGGGGACCCGGCTCCTAGCAGGAGGGCCGCGAAAGATACGCAGTATTTT.